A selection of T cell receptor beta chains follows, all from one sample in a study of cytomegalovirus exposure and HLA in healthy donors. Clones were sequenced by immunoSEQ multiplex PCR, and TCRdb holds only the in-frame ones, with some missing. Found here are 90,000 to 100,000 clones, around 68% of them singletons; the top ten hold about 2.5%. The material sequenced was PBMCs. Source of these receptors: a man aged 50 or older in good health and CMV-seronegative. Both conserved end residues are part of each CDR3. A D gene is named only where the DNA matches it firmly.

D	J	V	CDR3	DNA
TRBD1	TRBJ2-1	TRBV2	CASRRGTGTVNEQFF	TGTGCCAGCAGACGGGGGACAGGGACCGTAAATGAGCAGTTCTTC
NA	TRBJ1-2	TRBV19	CASSVRLPGKDYTF	TGTGCCAGTAGTGTTCGACTGCCTGGTAAGGACTACACCTTC
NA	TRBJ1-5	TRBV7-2	CASSPSGGSNQPQHF	TGTGCCAGCAGCCCGAGTGGGGGGAGCAATCAGCCCCAGCATTTT
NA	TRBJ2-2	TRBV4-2	CASSQPTNGGNTGELFF	TGTGCCAGCAGCCAACCGACCAACGGGGGTAACACCGGGGAGCTGTTTTTT
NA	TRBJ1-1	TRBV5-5	CASSLGVEGTEAFF	TGTGCCAGCAGCTTGGGTGTAGAGGGCACTGAAGCTTTCTTT
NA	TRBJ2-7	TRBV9	CASSPSGYEQYF	TGTGCCAGCAGCCCCTCGGGCTACGAGCAGTACTTC
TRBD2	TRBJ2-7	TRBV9	CASSETSGRGYEQYF	TGTGCCAGCAGCGAGACTAGCGGGAGGGGGTACGAGCAGTACTTC
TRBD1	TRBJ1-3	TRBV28	CASSLPGGGNTIYF	TGTGCCAGCAGTTTGCCAGGGGGTGGAAACACCATATATTTT
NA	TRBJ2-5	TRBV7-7	CASSEASQETQYF	TGTGCTAGCAGCGAGGCCAGTCAAGAGACCCAGTACTTC
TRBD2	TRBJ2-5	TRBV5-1	CASRKRASGSIVPETQYF	TGCGCCAGCAGGAAGAGGGCTAGCGGGAGTATTGTCCCAGAGACCCAGTACTTC
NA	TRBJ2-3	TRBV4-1	CASSQGGSLDTQYF	TGCGCCAGCAGCCAAGGTGGGAGCTTGGATACGCAGTATTTT
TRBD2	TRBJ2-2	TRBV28	CASSLPRASGSTGELFF	TGTGCCAGCAGTTTACCCAGGGCCAGCGGGAGCACCGGGGAGCTGTTTTTT
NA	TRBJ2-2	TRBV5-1	CASSLRQGTTGELFF	TGCGCCAGCAGCTTGCGGCAGGGGACCACCGGGGAGCTGTTTTTT
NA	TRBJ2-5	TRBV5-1	CASSLVMGLAKETQYF	TGCGCCAGCAGCTTGGTAATGGGGCTAGCGAAGGAGACCCAGTACTTC
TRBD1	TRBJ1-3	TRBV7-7	CASSFLTGTGNTIYF	TGTGCTAGCAGCTTCCTGACAGGGACTGGAAACACCATATATTTT
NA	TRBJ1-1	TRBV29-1	CSGAGGLGEEAFF	TGCAGCGGGGCGGGGGGGTTGGGTGAAGAAGCTTTCTTT
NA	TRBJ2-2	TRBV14	CASSPYPGAGELFF	TGTGCCAGCAGCCCCTATCCAGGGGCCGGGGAGCTGTTTTTT
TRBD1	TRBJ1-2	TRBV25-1	CASSEPTGRLSGYTF	TGTGCCAGCAGTGAACCGACAGGGCGGCTGAGTGGCTACACCTTC